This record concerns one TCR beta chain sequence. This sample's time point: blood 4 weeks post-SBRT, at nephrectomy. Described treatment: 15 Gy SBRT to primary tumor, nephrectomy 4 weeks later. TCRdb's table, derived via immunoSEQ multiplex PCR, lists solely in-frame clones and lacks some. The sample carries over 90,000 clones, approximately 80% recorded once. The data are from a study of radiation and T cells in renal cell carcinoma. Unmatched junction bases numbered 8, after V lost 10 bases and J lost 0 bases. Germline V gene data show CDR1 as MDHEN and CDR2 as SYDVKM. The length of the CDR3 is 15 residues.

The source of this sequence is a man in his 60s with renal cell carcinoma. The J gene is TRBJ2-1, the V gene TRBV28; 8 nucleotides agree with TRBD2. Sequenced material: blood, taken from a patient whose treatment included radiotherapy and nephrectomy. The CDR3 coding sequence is TGTGCCACCCATAGTAGCGGGGACTCCTACAATGAGCAGTTCTTC. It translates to CATHSSGDSYNEQFF.